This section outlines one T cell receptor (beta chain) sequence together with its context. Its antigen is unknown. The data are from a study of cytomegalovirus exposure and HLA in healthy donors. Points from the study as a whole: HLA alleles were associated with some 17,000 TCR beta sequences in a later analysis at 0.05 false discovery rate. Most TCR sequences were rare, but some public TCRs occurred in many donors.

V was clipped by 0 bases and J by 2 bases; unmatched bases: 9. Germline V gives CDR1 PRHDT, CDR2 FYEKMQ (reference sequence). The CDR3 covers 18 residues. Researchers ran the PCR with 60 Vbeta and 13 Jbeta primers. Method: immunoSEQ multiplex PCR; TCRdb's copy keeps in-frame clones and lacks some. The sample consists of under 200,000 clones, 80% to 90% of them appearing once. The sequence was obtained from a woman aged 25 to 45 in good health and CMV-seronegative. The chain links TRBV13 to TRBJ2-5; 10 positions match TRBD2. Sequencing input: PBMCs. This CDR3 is CASSLGRGIAGGQETQYF. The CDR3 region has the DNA TGTGCCAGCAGCTTAGGCCGAGGGATAGCGGGGGGACAAGAGACCCAGTACTTC. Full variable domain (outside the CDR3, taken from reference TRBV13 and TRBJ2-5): AAGVIQSPRHLIKEKRETATLKCYPIPRHDTVYWYQQGPGQDPQFLISFYEKMQSDKGSIPDRFSAQQFSDYHSELNMSSLELGDSALYFCASSLGRGIAGGQETQYFGPGTRLLVL.